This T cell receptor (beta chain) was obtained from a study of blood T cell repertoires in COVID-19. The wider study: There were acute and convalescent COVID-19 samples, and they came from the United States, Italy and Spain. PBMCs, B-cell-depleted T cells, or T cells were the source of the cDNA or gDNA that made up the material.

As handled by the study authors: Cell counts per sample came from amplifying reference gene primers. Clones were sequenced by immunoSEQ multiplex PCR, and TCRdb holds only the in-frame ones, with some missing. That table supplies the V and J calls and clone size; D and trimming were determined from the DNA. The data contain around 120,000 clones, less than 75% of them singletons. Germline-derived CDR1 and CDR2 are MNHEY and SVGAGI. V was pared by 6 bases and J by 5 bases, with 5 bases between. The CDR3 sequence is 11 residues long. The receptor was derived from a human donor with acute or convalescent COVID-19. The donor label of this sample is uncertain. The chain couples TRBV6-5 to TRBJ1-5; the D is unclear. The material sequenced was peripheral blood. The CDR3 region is CASREDQPQHF. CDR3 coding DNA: TGTGCCAGCAGGGAGGATCAGCCCCAGCATTTT.